This entry lists 5 T cell receptor beta chains sequenced from one sample in a study of T cells in Graves' hyperthyroidism and ophthalmopathy. Amplified TCR beta CDR3 regions derived from RNA transcripts. TCR CDR3 regions were first amplified by RT-PCR with HTBI primers. TCRdb reprocessed the multiplex PCR reads via MiXCR and lists one record per CDR3 protein. The repertoire holds 300,000 to 500,000 distinct CDR3 sequences, with more than 12% as singletons. Sequencing was done on a sample of blood. The source of these receptors is a man aged 45 to 65 with Graves' ophthalmopathy.

The rearrangement joins TRBV7-8 to TRBJ2-7; 8 bases are a match to TRBD1. The germline CDR1 and CDR2 sequences are SGHVS and FQNEAQ. CDR3 length: 15 residues. The junction had 5 bases not matched to a gene; V was cut back by 0 bases and J by 4 bases. The CDR3 protein is CASSLADTGGYEQYF. In DNA form, the CDR3 reads TGTGCCAGCAGCTTAGCGGACACAGGGGGGTACGAGCAGTACTTC.

In its sample, this clonotype was seen many times. V is TRBV6-1 and J is TRBJ2-1, with 9 nucleotides matching TRBD2. Germline trimming cut 6 bases from V and 6 bases from J; bases unmatched to any gene: 3. CDR1 and CDR2 from the germline V gene are MNHNS and SASEGT. This CDR3 is 13 amino acids long. This CDR3 reads CASRGLAANEQFF. CDR3 DNA sequence: TGTGCCAGCAGGGGACTAGCTGCCAATGAGCAGTTCTTC.

J is TRBJ1-2 and V is TRBV20-1, with D perhaps matching TRBD1 (5 bases). V dropped 7 bases and J dropped 3 bases, with 15 bases sitting between them. The germline V gene has CDR1 DFQATT and CDR2 SNEGSKA (reference sequence). The CDR3 sequence is 13 residues long. The CDR3 sequence is CSVEGRGDYGYTF. CDR3 DNA: TGCAGTGTCGAGGGTCGGGGGGACTATGGCTACACCTTC.

This clonotype was detected a few times. CDR3 loop: CSATRTGNYYEQYF. The CDR3, as DNA: TGCAGTGCTACCAGGACAGGGAATTACTACGAGCAGTACTTC. The V and J genes are TRBV20-1 and TRBJ2-7; TRBD1 matches at 8 bases. V lost 4 bases to trimming and J lost 3 bases; unmatched junction nucleotides: 8. This CDR3 comprises 14 residues. The V gene's germline CDR1 is DFQATT and CDR2 SNEGSKA (reference sequence).

This sequence joins TRBV3-1 and TRBJ2-7; 12 bases are shared with TRBD1. The germline V gene encodes CDR1 LGHDT and CDR2 YNNKEL (reference sequence). Trimming cost V 1 base and J 5 bases; bases outside gene matches: 15. The CDR3 is 19 residues long. Here the CDR3 DNA reads TGTGCCAGCAGCCAAGGCGCCTCCGGAGGGGACAGGGGGCTCCACGAGCAGTACTTC. It translates to CASSQGASGGDRGLHEQYF.